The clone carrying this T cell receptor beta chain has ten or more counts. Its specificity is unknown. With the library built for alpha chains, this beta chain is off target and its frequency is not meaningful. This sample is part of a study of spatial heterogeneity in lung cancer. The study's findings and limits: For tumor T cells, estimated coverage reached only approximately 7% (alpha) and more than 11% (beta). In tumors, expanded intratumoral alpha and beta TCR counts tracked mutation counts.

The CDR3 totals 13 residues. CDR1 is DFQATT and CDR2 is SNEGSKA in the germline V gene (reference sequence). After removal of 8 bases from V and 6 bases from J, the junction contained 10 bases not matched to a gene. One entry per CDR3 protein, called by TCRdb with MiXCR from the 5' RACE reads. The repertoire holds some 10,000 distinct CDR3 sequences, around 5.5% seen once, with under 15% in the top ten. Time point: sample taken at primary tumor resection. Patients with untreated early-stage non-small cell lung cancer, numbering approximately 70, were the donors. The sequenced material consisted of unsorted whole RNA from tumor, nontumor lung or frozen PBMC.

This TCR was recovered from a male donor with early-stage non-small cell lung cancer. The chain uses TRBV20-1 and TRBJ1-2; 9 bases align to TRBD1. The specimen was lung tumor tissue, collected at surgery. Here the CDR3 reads CSSLDGTGNGYTF. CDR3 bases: TGCAGTTCCCTAGACGGGACAGGGAATGGCTACACCTTC.